This entry features one T cell receptor (beta chain) sequence. Antigen specificity is unknown. V shed 0 bases, J shed 5 bases, and the junction held 2 bases outside the gene matches. This CDR3 is 15 amino acids long. Germline V gene data show CDR1 as SGHRS and CDR2 as YFSETQ. The primer mix had 60 Vbeta and 13 Jbeta primers. Sequencing used immunoSEQ multiplex PCR; TCRdb keeps in-frame clones, though not all of them. The sample lists approximately 130,000 clones, 75% seen once, with less than 4% in the top ten. The data originate from a study of cytomegalovirus exposure and HLA in healthy donors. Background on the study: A preliminary data release comprised tens of millions of unique TCRs obtained from HLA-typed donors.

Study-wide results and limits: Evidence from a later analysis indicated that most CMV-associated TCR beta chains looked HLA-restricted. In presence/absence analyses, roughly uniform sequencing depth across donors was assumed. Clonal expansion, a later analysis showed, was greater in HLA-associated TCR beta chains than in equally common others.

Sequenced material: PBMCs. The receptor comes from a young man in good health and CMV-seronegative. J is TRBJ2-1 and V is TRBV5-1, with TRBD2 matching over 10 bases. Here the CDR3 DNA reads TGCGCCAGCAGCTTGGTAGCGGGGGGAAACAATGAGCAGTTCTTC. Translating gives CASSLVAGGNNEQFF.